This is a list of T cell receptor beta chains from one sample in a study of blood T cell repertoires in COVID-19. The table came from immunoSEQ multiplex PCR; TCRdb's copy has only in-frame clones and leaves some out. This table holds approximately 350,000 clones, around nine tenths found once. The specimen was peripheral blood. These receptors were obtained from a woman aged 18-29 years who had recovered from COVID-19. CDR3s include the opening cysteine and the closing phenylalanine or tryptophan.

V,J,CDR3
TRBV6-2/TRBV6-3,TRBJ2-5,CASSPQRGRDQYF
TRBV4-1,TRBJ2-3,CASSQEAGRRSFTDTQYF
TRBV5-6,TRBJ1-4,CASSRGQSNEKLFF
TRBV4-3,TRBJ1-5,CASSQDWGQNQPQHF
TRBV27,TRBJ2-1,CASSQSGLAAYNEQFF
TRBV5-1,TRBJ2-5,CASSPQLEETQYF
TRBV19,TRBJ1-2,CASSIGQGARRSGYTF
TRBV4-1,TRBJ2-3,CASSLAMDTQYF
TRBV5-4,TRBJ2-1,CASSSLRGTSGPRSYNEQFF
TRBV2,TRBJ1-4,CASSYSEKLFF
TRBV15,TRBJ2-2,CATSRDNARVGELFF
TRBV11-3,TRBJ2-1,CASSLGQITYNEQFF
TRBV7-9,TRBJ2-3,CASSLTSTGKDTQYF
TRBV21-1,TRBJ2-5,CASRGTSQQHQETQYF
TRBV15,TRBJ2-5,CATSRVGAQYF
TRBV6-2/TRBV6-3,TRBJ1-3,CASSWTGSGNTIYF
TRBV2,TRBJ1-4,CASRDRRHPNEKLFF
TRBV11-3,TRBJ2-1,CASFPIAGLEQFF
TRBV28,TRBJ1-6,CASSFIQAGNSPLHF
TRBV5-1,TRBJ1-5,CASSPDSTDQPQHF
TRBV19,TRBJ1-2,CASTLEGAYGYTF
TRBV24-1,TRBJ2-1,CATSDSESNSYNEQFF
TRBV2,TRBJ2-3,CASSEVASGNTDTQYF
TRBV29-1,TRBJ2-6,CNSKGGDGNSGANVLTF
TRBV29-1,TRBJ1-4,CSVGTSGGEELFF
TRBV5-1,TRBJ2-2,CASTPWGESVRTGELFF
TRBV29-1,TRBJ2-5,CSVTPQGGETQYF
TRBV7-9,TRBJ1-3,CASSGVDRGTPGNTIYF
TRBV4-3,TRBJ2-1,CASRPTVSSYNEQFF
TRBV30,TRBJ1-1,CAWTGGLNTEAFF
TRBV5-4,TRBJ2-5,CASSLGPGGFQETQYF
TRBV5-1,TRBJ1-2,CASSPLGLDYGYTF
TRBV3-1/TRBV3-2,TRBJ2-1,CASSPKRENGNEQFF
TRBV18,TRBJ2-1,CASSPSSRDEQFF
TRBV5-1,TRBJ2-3,CASSRQRSGNTDTQYF
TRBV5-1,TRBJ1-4,CASSLGGPLEKLFF
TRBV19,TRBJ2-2,CASSIGGGELFF
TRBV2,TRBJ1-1,CASSEEGRVGTEAFF
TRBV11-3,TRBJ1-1,CASSLATGRTEAFF
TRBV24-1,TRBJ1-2,CATSPGYGYTF
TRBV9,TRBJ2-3,CASSRGGADTQYF
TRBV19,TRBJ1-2,CASSILGTPYGYTF
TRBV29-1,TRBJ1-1,CSVEQGSTEAFF
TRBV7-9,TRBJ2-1,CASTSRGQRNEQFF
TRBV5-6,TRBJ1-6,CASSPVGQRTYNSPLHF
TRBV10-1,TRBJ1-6,CATAETRRLYNSPLHF
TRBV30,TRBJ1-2,CAWSVRDSQYGYTF
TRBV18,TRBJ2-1,CASSWTSGTHYNEQFF
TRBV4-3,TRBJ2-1,CASSQLLAGGPSYNEQFF
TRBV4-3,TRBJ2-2,CASSQVATAGGELFF
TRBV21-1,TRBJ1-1,CARLWELNTEAFF
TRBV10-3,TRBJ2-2,CAISDPRTSDGTGELFF
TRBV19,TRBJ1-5,CASSTSGQGNQPQHF
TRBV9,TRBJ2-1,CASSVDAGGPFF